The 9 T cell receptor beta chains in this list originate from one sample, sequenced in a study of PD-1 and CTLA-4 blockade in melanoma. The data were produced by immunoSEQ multiplex PCR, yet TCRdb's version contains in-frame clones alone and is incomplete. The sample has almost 30,000 clones; 85% to 90% are singletons. Sequences were derived from CD8+ T cells from peripheral blood, sampled before anti-PD-1 treatment. The receptors stem from a human donor with melanoma.

The rearrangement links TRBV1 to TRBJ1-1; TRBD1 reflects the table's D call only, with no check against the DNA. TRBV1 is a recognized pseudogene. The CDR3 runs 14 residues. CDR3 nucleotide sequence: TGCACCAGCAGCGTTTGGAAAGGTTTCAGGGAAGCTTTCTTT. Amino acid sequence: CTSSVWKGFREAFF.

The CDR3 here is CASSVGSGGSNEQFF. Here the CDR3 DNA reads TGTGCCAGCAGCGTAGGTAGCGGGGGGAGTAATGAGCAGTTCTTC. The chain is built from TRBV9 and TRBJ2-1; 10 positions match TRBD2. Per the germline V gene, CDR1 is SGDLS and CDR2 is YYNGEE. CDR3 length: 15 amino acids. Trimming took 0 bases from V and 7 from J; bases not matched to a gene: 4. Variable domain in full (rest from reference TRBV9 and TRBJ2-1): DSGVTQTPKHLITATGQRVTLRCSPRSGDLSVYWYQQSLDQGLQFLIQYYNGEERAKGNILERFSAQQFPDLHSELNLSSLELGDSALYFCASSVGSGGSNEQFFGPGTRLTVL.

This sequence joins TRBV28 and TRBJ1-2, with TRBD1 identical over 9 bases. Germline-derived CDR1 and CDR2 are MDHEN and SYDVKM. Trimming removed 5 bases from V and 4 bases from J; junction bases left unmatched: 8. The CDR3 sequence is 15 residues long. In DNA, the CDR3 is TGTGCCAGCAGTCCTTACCTGACAGGGGGCTATGGCTACACCTTC. This codes for CASSPYLTGGYGYTF.

This chain uses TRBV27 with TRBJ1-2; D may be TRBD1 (6 bases). V was pared by 3 bases and J by 4 bases, with 15 bases between. The germline V gene encodes CDR1 MNHEY and CDR2 SMNVEV (reference sequence). The CDR3 runs 15 residues. CDR3 coding DNA: TGTGCCAGCAGTTTGAGGCAGGGGCATATCTATGGCTACACCTTC. Its protein product is CASSLRQGHIYGYTF.

The chain has TRBV6-5 and TRBJ1-5, with TRBD1 as a possible D gene (5 bases). V was clipped by 6 bases and J by 6 bases, with 15 bases between them. Germline-derived CDR1 and CDR2 are MNHEY and SVGAGI. The CDR3 consists of 14 residues. The CDR3 nucleotides are TGTGCCAGCAGCCCGAGAGGGGCGCTTCAGCCCCAGCATTTT. As protein: CASSPRGALQPQHF.

The CDR3 bases are TGTGCCAGCAGCCCTTTCGGGACAGCTGAATCCGGGGAGCTGTTTTTT. Translated: CASSPFGTAESGELFF. The V gene is TRBV6-2 or TRBV6-3, the J gene TRBJ2-2; 7 positions agree with TRBD1. The CDR3 spans 16 residues. V shed 6 bases, J shed 6 bases, and the junction held 13 bases outside the gene matches. Germline V gives CDR1 MNHEY, CDR2 SVGEGT.

J is TRBJ2-1 and V is TRBV9; 8 positions match TRBD2. The J segment lost 4 bases and the V segment lost 4 bases, leaving 10 bases of the junction unmatched. In germline, CDR1 is SGDLS, CDR2 YYNGEE. The CDR3 contains 16 residues. CDR3 residues: CASSPRGSGTYNEQFF. Here the CDR3 DNA reads TGTGCCAGCAGCCCCCGGGGTAGCGGGACTTACAATGAGCAGTTCTTC.

The chain recombines TRBV10-3 with TRBJ2-7; 7 nucleotides align to TRBD2. This CDR3 spans 14 amino acids. V shed 5 bases and J 0 bases; nucleotides not matched to a gene: 4. Germline V gene lookup returns CDR1 ENHRY and CDR2 SYGVKD. In DNA form, the CDR3 reads TGTGCCATCAGTACTAGCGCAAGCTCCTACGAGCAGTACTTC. It is translated as CAISTSASSYEQYF.

For the CDR3, the DNA is TGTGCCAGTAGTATATCGACTAGCGGGAGTATAGACAATGAGCAGTTCTTC. Encoded protein: CASSISTSGSIDNEQFF. The V gene is TRBV19, the J gene TRBJ2-1; 12 bases align to TRBD2. Germline CDR1 reads LNHDA; CDR2 reads SQIVND (reference sequence). This CDR3 has 17 amino acids. J gave up 5 bases and V 2 bases, and 7 bases lay outside the gene matches.